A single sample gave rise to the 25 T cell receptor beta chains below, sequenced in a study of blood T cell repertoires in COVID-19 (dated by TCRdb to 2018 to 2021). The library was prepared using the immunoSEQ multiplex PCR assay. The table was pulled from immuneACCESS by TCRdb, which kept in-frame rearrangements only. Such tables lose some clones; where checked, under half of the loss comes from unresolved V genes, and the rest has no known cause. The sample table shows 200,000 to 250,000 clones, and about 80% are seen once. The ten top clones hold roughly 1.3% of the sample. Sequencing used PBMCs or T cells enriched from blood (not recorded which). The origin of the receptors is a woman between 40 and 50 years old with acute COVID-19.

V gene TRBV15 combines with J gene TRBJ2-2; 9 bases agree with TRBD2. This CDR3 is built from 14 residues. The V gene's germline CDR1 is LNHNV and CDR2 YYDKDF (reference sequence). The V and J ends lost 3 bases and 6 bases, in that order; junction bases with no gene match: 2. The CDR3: CATSSIAGAGELFF. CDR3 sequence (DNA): TGTGCCACCAGCAGTATAGCGGGAGCCGGGGAGCTGTTTTTT. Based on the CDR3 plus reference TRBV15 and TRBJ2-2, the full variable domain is DAMVIQNPRYQVTQFGKPVTLSCSQTLNHNVMYWYQQKSSQAPKLLFHYYDKDFNNEADTPDNFQSRRPNTSFCFLDIRSPGLGDTAMYLCATSSIAGAGELFFGEGSRLTVL.

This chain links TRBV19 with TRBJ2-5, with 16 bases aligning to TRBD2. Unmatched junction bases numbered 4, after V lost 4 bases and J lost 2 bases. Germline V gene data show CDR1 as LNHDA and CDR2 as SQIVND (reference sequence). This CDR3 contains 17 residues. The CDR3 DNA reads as TGTGCCAGTAGTAGGGGACTAGCGGGAGGGCTGCAAGAGACCCAGTACTTC. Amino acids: CASSRGLAGGLQETQYF. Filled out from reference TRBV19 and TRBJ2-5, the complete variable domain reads DGGITQSPKYLFRKEGQNVTLSCEQNLNHDAMYWYRQDPGQGLRLIYYSQIVNDFQKGDIAEGYSVSREKKESFPLTVTSAQKNPTAFYLCASSRGLAGGLQETQYFGPGTRLLVL.

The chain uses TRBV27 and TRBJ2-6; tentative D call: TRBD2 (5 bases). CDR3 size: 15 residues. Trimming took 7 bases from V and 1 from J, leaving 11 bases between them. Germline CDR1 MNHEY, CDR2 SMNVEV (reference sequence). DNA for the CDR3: TGTGCCAGCACCCCCCGGGGATCTGGGGCCAACGTCCTGACTTTC. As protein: CASTPRGSGANVLTF.

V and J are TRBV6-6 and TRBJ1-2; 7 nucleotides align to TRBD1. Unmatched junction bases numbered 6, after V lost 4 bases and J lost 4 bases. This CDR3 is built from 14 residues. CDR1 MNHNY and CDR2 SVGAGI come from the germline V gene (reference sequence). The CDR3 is CASSLTGLAYGYTF. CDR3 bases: TGTGCCAGCAGTTTGACAGGGCTCGCCTATGGCTACACCTTC.

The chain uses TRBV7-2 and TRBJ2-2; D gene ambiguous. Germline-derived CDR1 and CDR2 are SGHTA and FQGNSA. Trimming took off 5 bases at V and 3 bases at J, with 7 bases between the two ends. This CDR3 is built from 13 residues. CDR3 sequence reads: CASSRLDTGELFF. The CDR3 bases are TGTGCCAGCAGCCGGTTAGACACCGGGGAGCTGTTTTTT. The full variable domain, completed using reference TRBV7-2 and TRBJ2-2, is GAGVSQSPSNKVTEKGKDVELRCDPISGHTALYWYRQSLGQGLEFLIYFQGNSAPDKSGLPSDRFSAERTGGSVSTLTIQRTQQEDSAVYLCASSRLDTGELFFGEGSRLTVL.

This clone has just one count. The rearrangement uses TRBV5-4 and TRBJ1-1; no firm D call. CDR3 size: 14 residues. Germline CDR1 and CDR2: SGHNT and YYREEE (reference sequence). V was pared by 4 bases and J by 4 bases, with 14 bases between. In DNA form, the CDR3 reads TGTGCCAGCAGCCAAGACATGGAGGGCACTGAAGCTTTCTTT. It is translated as CASSQDMEGTEAFF.

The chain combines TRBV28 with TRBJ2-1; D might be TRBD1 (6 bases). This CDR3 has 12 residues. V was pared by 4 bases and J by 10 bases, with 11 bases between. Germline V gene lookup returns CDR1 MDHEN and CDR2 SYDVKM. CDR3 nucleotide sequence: TGTGCCAGCAGTTCCGGGACACCAGAGCAGTTCTTC. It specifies CASSSGTPEQFF. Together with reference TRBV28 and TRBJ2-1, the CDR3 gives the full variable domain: DVKVTQSSRYLVKRTGEKVFLECVQDMDHENMFWYRQDPGLGLRLIYFSYDVKMKEKGDIPEGYSVSREKKERFSLILESASTNQTSMYLCASSSGTPEQFFGPGTRLTVL.

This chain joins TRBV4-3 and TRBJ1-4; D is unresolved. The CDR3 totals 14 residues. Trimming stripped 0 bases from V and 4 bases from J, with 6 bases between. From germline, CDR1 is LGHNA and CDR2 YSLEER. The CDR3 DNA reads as TGCGCCAGCAGCCAAGACAGTGTTAATGAAAAACTGTTTTTT. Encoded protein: CASSQDSVNEKLFF.

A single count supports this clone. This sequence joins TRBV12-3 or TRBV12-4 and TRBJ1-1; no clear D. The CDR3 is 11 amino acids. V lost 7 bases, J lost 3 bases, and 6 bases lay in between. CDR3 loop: CASTLDTEAFF. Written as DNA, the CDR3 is TGTGCCAGCACCCTCGACACTGAAGCTTTCTTT.

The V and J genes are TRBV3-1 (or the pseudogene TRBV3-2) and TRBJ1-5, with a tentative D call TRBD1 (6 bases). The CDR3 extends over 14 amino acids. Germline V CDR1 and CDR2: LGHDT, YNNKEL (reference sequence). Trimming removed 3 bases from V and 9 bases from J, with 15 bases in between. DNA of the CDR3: TGTGCCAGCAGCCACCACAGGGATAGTTGGCCCCAGCATTTT. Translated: CASSHHRDSWPQHF.

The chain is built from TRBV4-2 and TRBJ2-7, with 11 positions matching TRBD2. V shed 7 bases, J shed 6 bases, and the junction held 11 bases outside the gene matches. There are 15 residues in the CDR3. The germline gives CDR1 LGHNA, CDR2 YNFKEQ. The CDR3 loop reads CASTAVAGGPGEQYF. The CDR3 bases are TGTGCCAGCACCGCGGTAGCGGGAGGGCCTGGCGAGCAGTACTTC.

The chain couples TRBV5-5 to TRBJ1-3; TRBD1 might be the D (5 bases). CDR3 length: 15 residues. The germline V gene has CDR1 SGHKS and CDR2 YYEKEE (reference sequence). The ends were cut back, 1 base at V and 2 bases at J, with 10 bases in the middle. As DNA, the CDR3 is TGTGCCAGCAGCTTGTCGGGGGACCCTGGAAACACCATATATTTT. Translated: CASSLSGDPGNTIYF.

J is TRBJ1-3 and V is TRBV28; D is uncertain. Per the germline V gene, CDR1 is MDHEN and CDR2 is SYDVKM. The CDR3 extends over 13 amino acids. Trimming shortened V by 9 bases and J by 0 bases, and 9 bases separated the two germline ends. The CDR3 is CASPTRSGNTIYF. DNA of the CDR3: TGTGCCAGTCCAACTCGCTCTGGAAACACCATATATTTT.

CDR3: CASSLAGGGQNEQFF. CDR3 DNA: TGTGCCAGCAGCTTAGCGGGAGGGGGGCAAAATGAGCAGTTCTTC. The J gene is TRBJ2-1, the V gene TRBV11-3; 8 nucleotides match TRBD2. J lost 7 bases, V lost 1 base, and 6 bases had no gene match. Germline-derived CDR1 and CDR2 are SGHNT and YENEEA. The CDR3 is 15 amino acids.

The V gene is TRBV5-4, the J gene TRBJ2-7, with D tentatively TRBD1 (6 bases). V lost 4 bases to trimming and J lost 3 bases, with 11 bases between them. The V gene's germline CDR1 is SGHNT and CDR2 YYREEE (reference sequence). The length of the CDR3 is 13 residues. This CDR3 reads CASSTRGGYEQYF. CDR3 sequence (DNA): TGTGCCAGCAGCACCCGAGGGGGCTACGAGCAGTACTTC.

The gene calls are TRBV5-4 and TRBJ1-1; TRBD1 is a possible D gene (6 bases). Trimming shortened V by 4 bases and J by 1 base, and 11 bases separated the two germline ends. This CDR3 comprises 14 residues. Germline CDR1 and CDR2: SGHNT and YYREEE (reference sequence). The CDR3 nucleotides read TGTGCCAGCAGCCCAGGGGAGGGGAACACTGAAGCTTTCTTT. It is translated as CASSPGEGNTEAFF.

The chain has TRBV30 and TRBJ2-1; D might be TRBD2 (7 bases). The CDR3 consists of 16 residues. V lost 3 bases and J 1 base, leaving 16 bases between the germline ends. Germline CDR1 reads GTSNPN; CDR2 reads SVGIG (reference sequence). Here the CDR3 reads CAWSGGLADSYNEQFF. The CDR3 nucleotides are TGTGCCTGGAGCGGGGGGCTAGCGGATTCCTACAATGAGCAGTTCTTC. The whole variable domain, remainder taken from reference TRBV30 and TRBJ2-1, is SQTIHQWPATLVQPVGSPLSLECTVEGTSNPNLYWYRQAAGRGLQLLFYSVGIGQISSEVPQNLSASRPQDRQFILSSKKLLLSDSGFYLCAWSGGLADSYNEQFFGPGTRLTVL.

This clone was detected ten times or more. CDR3: CASSLRSGVSRGTEAFF. The CDR3 coding sequence is TGTGCCAGCAGCTTAAGGTCAGGGGTGTCTCGAGGGACTGAAGCTTTCTTT. The chain is built from TRBV7-9 and TRBJ1-1, with D possibly being TRBD1 (6 bases). CDR1 is SEHNR, CDR2 FQNEAQ, per germline (reference sequence). Deletions cut 2 bases from V and 5 bases from J, with 21 bases between. The CDR3 runs 17 residues.

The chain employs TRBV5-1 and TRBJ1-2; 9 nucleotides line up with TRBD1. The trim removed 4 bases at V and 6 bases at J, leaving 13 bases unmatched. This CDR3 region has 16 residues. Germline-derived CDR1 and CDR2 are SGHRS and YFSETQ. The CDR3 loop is CASSAGGQGLDNGYTF. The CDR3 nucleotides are TGCGCCAGCAGCGCGGGGGGACAGGGACTAGACAATGGCTACACCTTC.

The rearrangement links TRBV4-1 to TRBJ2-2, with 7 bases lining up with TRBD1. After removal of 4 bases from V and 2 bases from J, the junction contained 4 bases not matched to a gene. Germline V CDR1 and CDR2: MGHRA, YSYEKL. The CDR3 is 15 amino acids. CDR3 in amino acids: CASSRDSYNTGELFF. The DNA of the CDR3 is TGCGCCAGCAGCCGGGACAGCTACAACACCGGGGAGCTGTTTTTT.

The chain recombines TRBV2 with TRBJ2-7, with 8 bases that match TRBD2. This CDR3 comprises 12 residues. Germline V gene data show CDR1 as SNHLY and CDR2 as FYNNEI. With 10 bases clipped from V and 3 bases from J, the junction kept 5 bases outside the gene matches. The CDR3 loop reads CATSGTSYEQYF. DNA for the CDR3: TGTGCCACCTCCGGGACTAGCTACGAGCAGTACTTC. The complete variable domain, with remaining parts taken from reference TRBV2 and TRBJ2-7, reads EPEVTQTPSHQVTQMGQEVILRCVPISNHLYFYWYRQILGQKVEFLVSFYNNEISEKSEIFDDQFSVERPDGSNFTLKIRSTKLEDSAMYFCATSGTSYEQYFGPGTRLTVT.

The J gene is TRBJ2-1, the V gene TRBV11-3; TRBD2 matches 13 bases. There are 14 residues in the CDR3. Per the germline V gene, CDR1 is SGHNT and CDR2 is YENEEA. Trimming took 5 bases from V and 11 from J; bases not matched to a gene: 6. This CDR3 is CASSHRLAGGKQFF. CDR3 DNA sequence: TGTGCCAGCAGCCACCGACTAGCGGGGGGAAAGCAGTTCTTC.

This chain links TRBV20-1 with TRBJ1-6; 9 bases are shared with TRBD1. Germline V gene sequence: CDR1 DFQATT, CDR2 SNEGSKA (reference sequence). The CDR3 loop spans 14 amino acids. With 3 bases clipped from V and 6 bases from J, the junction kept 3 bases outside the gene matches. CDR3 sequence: CSASLGQGNSPLHF. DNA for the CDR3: TGCAGTGCTAGTTTGGGACAGGGTAATTCACCCCTCCACTTT.

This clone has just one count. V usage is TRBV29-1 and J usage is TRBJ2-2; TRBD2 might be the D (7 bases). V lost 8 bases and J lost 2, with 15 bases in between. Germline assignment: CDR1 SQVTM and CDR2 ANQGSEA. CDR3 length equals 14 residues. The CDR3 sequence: CSFWTGGNTGELFF. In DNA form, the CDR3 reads TGCAGCTTCTGGACGGGGGGCAACACCGGGGAGCTGTTTTTT.

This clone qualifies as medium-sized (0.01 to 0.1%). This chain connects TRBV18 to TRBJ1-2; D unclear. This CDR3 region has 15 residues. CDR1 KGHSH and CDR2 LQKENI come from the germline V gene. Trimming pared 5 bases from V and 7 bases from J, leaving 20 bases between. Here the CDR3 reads CASSVNRYIRSGYTF. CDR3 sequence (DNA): TGTGCCAGCTCAGTCAACCGGTATATTAGATCTGGCTACACCTTC.